This section outlines one T cell receptor (beta chain) sequence together with its context. The data are from a study of early T cells in non-severe SARS-CoV-2 infection. CDR3 length: 13 amino acids. Trimming removed 3 bases at V and 1 base at J, with 6 bases between. Germline assignment: CDR1 LNHNV and CDR2 YYDKDF (reference sequence). MiXCR, run by TCRdb on the 5' RACE reads, gives a single entry per CDR3 protein. The table shows some 24,000 distinct CDR3 sequences, with about 4.5% occurring only once. The sequenced sample consisted of whole blood. The rearrangement joins TRBV15 to TRBJ1-1; the D is unclear. This sequence was found in an adult who was a healthcare worker with PCR-confirmed SARS-CoV-2 infection or an uninfected control (not recorded which). In nucleotides, the CDR3 is TGTGCCACCAGCAGTGCAGGGAACACTGAAGCTTTCTTT. Translation: CATSSAGNTEAFF. Variable domain in full (rest from reference TRBV15 and TRBJ1-1): DAMVIQNPRYQVTQFGKPVTLSCSQTLNHNVMYWYQQKSSQAPKLLFHYYDKDFNNEADTPDNFQSRRPNTSFCFLDIRSPGLGDTAMYLCATSSAGNTEAFFGQGTRLTVV.